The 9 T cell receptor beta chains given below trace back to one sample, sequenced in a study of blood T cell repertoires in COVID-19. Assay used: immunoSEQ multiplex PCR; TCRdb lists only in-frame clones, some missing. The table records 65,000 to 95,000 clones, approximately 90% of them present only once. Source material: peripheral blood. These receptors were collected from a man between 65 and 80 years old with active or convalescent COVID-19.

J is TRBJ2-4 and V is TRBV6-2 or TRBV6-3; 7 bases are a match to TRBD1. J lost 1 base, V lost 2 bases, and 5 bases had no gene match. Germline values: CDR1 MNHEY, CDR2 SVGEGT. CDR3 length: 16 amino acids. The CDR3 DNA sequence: TGTGCCAGCAGTTACGAGGGGGCGATGGCCAAAAACATTCAGTACTTC. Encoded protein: CASSYEGAMAKNIQYF.

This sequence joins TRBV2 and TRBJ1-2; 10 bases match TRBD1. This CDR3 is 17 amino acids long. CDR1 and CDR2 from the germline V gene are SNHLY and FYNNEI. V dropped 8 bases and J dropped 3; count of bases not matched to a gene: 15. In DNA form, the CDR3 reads TGTGCCAGCTTAATCTATAAAAGGGGACAGGGGTACTATGGCTACACCTTC. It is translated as CASLIYKRGQGYYGYTF.

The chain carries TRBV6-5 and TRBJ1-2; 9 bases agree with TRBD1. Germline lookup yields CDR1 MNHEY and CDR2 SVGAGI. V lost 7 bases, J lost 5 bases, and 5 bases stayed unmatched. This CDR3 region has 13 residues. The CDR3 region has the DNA TGTGCCAGCAACGGACAGGGGCTATATGGCTACACCTTC. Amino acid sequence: CASNGQGLYGYTF.

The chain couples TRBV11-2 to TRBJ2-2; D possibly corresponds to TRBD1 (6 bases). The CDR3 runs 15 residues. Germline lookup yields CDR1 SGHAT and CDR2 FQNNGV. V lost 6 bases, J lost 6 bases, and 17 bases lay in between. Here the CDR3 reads CASRERDKVAGELFF. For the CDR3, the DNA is TGTGCCAGCAGGGAGAGGGACAAGGTGGCCGGGGAGCTGTTTTTT. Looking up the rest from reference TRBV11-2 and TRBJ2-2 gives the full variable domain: EAGVAQSPRYKIIEKRQSVAFWCNPISGHATLYWYQQILGQGPKLLIQFQNNGVVDDSQLPKDRFSAERLKGVDSTLKIQPAKLEDSAVYLCASRERDKVAGELFFGEGSRLTVL.

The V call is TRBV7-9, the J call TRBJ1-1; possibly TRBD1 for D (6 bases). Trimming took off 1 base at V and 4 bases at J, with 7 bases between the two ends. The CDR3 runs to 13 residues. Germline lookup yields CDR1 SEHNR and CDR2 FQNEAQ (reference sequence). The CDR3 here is CASSLEGGTEAFF. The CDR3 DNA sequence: TGTGCCAGCAGCTTAGAAGGGGGCACTGAAGCTTTCTTT.

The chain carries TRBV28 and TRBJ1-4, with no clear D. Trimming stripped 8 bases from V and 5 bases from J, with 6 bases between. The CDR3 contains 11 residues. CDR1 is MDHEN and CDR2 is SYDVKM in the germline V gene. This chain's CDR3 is CASGENEKLFF. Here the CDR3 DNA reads TGTGCCAGCGGGGAGAATGAAAAACTGTTTTTT.

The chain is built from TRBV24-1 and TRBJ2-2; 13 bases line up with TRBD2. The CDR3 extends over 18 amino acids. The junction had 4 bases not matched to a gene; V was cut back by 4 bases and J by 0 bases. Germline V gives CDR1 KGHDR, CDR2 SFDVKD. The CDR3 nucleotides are TGTGCCACCAGTGACGGACTAGCGGGGGCCGCGAACACCGGGGAGCTGTTTTTT. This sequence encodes CATSDGLAGAANTGELFF.

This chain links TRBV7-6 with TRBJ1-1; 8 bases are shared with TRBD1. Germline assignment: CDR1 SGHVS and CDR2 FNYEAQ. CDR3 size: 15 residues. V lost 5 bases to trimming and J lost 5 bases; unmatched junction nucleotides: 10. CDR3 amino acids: CASSPRGTGGTEAFF. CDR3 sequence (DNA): TGTGCCAGCAGCCCGAGGGGGACAGGCGGGACTGAAGCTTTCTTT.

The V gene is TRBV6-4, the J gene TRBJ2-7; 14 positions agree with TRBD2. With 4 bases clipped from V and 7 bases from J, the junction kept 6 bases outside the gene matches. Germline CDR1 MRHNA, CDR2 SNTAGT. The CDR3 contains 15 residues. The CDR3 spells CASSGMGLAGVEQYF. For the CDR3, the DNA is TGTGCCAGCAGTGGGATGGGACTAGCGGGGGTGGAGCAGTACTTC.